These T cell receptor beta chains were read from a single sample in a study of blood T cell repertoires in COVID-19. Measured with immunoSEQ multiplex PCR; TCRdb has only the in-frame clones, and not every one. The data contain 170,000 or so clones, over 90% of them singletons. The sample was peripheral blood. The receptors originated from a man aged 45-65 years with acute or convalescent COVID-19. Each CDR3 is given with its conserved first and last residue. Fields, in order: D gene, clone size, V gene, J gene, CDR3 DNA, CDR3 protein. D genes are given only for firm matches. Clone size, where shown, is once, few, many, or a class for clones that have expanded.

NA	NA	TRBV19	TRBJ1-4	TGTGCCAGTAGTATCGGCAGGGGAGAAAAACTGTTTTTT	CASSIGRGEKLFF
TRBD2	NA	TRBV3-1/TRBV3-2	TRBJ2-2	TGTGCCAGCACCGCCAATGGAGCTAGCGGGACCGCCGGGGAGCTGTTTTTT	CASTANGASGTAGELFF
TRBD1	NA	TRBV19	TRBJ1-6	TGTGCCAGTAGTCTCCGGACAGGGGATTCACCCCTCCACTTT	CASSLRTGDSPLHF
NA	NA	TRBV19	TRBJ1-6	TGTGCCACCCGCTCGGCTACAGGGAATTCACCCCTCCACTTT	CATRSATGNSPLHF
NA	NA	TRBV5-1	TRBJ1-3	TGCGCCAGCAGCGCCAACAGGGAAGGATCTGGAAACACCATATATTTT	CASSANREGSGNTIYF
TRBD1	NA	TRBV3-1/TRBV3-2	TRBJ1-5	TGTGCCAGCAGCCATGGACAGGGGGGTAAGCCCCAGCATTTT	CASSHGQGGKPQHF
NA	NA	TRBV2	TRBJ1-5	TGTGCCAGCAGTGACGGGGGGCGGGGTGGCAATCAGCCCCAGCATTTT	CASSDGGRGGNQPQHF
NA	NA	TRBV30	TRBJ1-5	TGTGCCTGGAGTGTACGGGGGAGGGGGGGCAATCAGCCCCAGCATTTT	CAWSVRGRGGNQPQHF
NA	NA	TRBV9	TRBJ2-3	TGTGCCAGCGGCGGCGGGTTTAGCACAGATACGCAGTATTTT	CASGGGFSTDTQYF
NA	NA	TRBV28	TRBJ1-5	TGTGCCAGCAGTTTAATTGCGGGGGGACGCCAGCCCCAGCATTTT	CASSLIAGGRQPQHF
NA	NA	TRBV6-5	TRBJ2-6	TGTGCCAGCAGTTACTCGGCGGACTCTGGGGCCAACGTCCTGACTTTC	CASSYSADSGANVLTF
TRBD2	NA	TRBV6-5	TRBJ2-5	TGTGCCAGCAGGCCGGGACTAGCGGTCCAAGGGACCCAGTACTTC	CASRPGLAVQGTQYF
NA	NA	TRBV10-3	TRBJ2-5	TGTGCCATCAGAGGGGTACCCCAAGAGACCCAGTACTTC	CAIRGVPQETQYF
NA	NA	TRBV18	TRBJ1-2	TGTGCCAGCTCACCACTACGGGGACAAAGAGAAATCGGCTACACCTTC	CASSPLRGQREIGYTF
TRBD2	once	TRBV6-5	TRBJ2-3	TGTGCCAGCAGTCTTCTAGCGGGAGGCTCAGATACGCAGTATTTT	CASSLLAGGSDTQYF
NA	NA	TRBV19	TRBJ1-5	TGTGCCAGTAGCATCGATACACCTCTCAATCAGCCCCAGCATTTT	CASSIDTPLNQPQHF
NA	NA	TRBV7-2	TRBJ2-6	TGTGCCAGCAGCTTGACTCAACCTGGCTCTGGGGCCAACGTCCTGACTTTC	CASSLTQPGSGANVLTF
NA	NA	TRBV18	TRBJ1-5	TGTGCCAGCTCACCAAGTGGAAGACAGGTTCAGCCCCAGCATTTT	CASSPSGRQVQPQHF
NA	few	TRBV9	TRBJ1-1	TGTGCCAGCAGCTACCGGGTCAACACTGAAGCTTTCTTT	CASSYRVNTEAFF
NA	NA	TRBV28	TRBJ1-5	TGTGCCAGCAAGAACAGGCTGGGACAGCCCCAGCATTTT	CASKNRLGQPQHF
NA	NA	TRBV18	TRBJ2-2	TGTGCCAGCTCACAGCAGAACACCGGGGAGCTGTTTTTT	CASSQQNTGELFF
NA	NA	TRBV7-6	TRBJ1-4	TGTGCCAGCAGCTTACAGGGAAGAGCAAAACTGTTTTTT	CASSLQGRAKLFF
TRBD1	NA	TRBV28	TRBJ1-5	TGTGCCAGCACTACAGGGGATAGCAATCAGCCCCAGCATTTT	CASTTGDSNQPQHF
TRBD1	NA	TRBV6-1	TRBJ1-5	TGTGCCAGCAGTGGCACAGGGGGCCACGGTTCCTATCAGCCCCAGCATTTT	CASSGTGGHGSYQPQHF
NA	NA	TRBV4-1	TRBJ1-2	TGCGCCAGCAGCCAAGCTTCGGCGGAAGGTACTCGCACCTATGGCTACACCTTC	CASSQASAEGTRTYGYTF
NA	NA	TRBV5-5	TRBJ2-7	TGTGCCAGCACCCCCGGACCCCCTAGCACCGAGCAGTACTTC	CASTPGPPSTEQYF
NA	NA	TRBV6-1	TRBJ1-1	TGTGCCAGCAGTGCGGGCCAGGGGACGAGGGACACTGAAGCTTTCTTT	CASSAGQGTRDTEAFF
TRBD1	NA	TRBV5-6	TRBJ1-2	TGTGCCAGCAGCCTACCAGGGGGCAGAAACTATGGCTACACCTTC	CASSLPGGRNYGYTF
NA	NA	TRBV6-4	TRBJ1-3	TGTGCCAGCACTCGGTTCAGGGTCTCTGGAAACACCATATATTTT	CASTRFRVSGNTIYF
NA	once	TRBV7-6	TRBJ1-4	TGTGCCAGCAGCTTCCAGGGGTTTAATGAAAAACTGTTTTTT	CASSFQGFNEKLFF
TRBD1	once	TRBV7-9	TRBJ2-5	TGTGCCGGGGGTGACAGGGGGTTTGAAGAGACCCAGTACTTC	CAGGDRGFEETQYF
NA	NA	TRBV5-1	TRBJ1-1	TGCGCCAGCAGCCTGGGGTCGAGGACTGAAGCTTTCTTT	CASSLGSRTEAFF
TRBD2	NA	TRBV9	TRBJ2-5	TGTGCCAGCGGACTAGGTGAAGAGACCCAGTACTTC	CASGLGEETQYF
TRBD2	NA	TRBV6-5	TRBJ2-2	TGTGCCGGAAGAACTAGCGGGAGGAACACCGGGGAGCTGTTTTTT	CAGRTSGRNTGELFF